Following are 16 T cell receptor beta chains from one sample sequenced in a study of low-dose radiotherapy and immunotherapy resistance in tumors. Time point specified: before trial treatment. With TRAV- and TRBV-specific primers, first-strand cDNA was made, covering the alpha and beta chains. For amplifying TCRs, the PCR ran for about 19 cycles with Phusion, which was used together with a constant-region primer and the adapter on the V primers. TCRdb fed the reads into MiXCR, producing one record per CDR3 protein. The sample shows about 82,000 distinct CDR3 sequences, approximately 17% of them seen only once. Sequenced here: PBMCs, sampled before treatment. The source is a male donor with prostate cancer.

This clonotype was counted once. This sequence joins TRBV5-5 and TRBJ1-3, with D unclear. V lost 2 bases to trimming and J lost 2 bases, with 17 bases between them. CDR3 length: 17 amino acids. Germline CDR1 SGHKS, CDR2 YYEKEE (reference sequence). For the CDR3, the DNA is TGTGCCAGCAGCTTACGTACTGGCCCCCTGCCTGGAAACACCATATATTTT. This gives the protein CASSLRTGPLPGNTIYF.

The CDR3 sequence is CASSSAGGPYEQYF. In DNA form, the CDR3 reads TGTGCCAGCAGCTCGGCGGGAGGGCCCTACGAGCAGTACTTC. The chain has TRBV7-2 and TRBJ2-7, with 9 positions matching TRBD2. The CDR3 runs to 14 residues. The V gene end was trimmed by 4 bases and the J gene end by 2 bases; junction bases not matched to a gene: 3. Germline CDR1 SGHTA, CDR2 FQGNSA. Using reference TRBV7-2 and TRBJ2-7 for the parts outside the CDR3, the full variable domain is GAGVSQSPSNKVTEKGKDVELRCDPISGHTALYWYRQSLGQGLEFLIYFQGNSAPDKSGLPSDRFSAERTGGSVSTLTIQRTQQEDSAVYLCASSSAGGPYEQYFGPGTRLTVT.

The genes are TRBV7-9 and TRBJ1-2; TRBD1 is a possible D gene (6 bases). Germline-derived CDR1 and CDR2 are SEHNR and FQNEAQ (reference sequence). The germline V and J ends were trimmed by 5 bases and 2 bases, with 9 bases remaining between them. The CDR3 runs to 13 residues. The CDR3 is CASSRDRNYGYTF. For the CDR3, the DNA is TGTGCCAGCAGCCGAGACAGGAACTATGGCTACACCTTC.

This clonotype has a count of ten or more. V and J are TRBV29-1 and TRBJ2-3, with 9 nucleotides matching TRBD2. CDR1 and CDR2 from the germline V gene are SQVTM and ANQGSEA. The CDR3 sequence is 14 residues long. J gave up 4 bases and V 3 bases, and 5 bases lay outside the gene matches. CDR3 protein: CSVDISGSSDTQYF. The CDR3 bases are TGCAGCGTTGACATTAGCGGGAGTTCAGATACGCAGTATTTT.

This clonotype came up many times. The chain combines TRBV20-1 with TRBJ2-7; no clear D. CDR1 and CDR2 from the germline V gene are DFQATT and SNEGSKA (reference sequence). The CDR3 sequence is 13 residues long. Trimming left V 0 bases short and J 7 bases short, with 13 bases between. CDR3 loop: CSARDKLFEEQYF. As DNA, the CDR3 is TGCAGTGCTAGAGATAAACTCTTTGAGGAGCAGTACTTC.

This clonotype was seen more than once but under ten times. This may be a read error: a much more frequent sequence differs by one nucleotide. J is TRBJ2-2 and V is TRBV6-1; the D gene is possibly TRBD2 (5 bases). The length of the CDR3 is 13 residues. The germline V gene encodes CDR1 MNHNS and CDR2 SASEGT. The chain's CDR3 is CASRDGSAGELYF. CDR3 in DNA: TGTGCCAGCAGAGATGGATCCGCCGGGGAGCTGTATTTT.

This clonotype was counted at least ten times. This chain uses TRBV14 with TRBJ2-1; D is unresolved. V dropped 4 bases and J dropped 0 bases, with 10 bases sitting between them. Germline V lookup: CDR1 SGHDN, CDR2 FVKESK. The CDR3 sequence is 15 residues long. CDR3 sequence reads: CASSPRFFSYNEQFF. The CDR3 DNA sequence: TGTGCCAGCAGCCCGAGGTTCTTCTCCTACAATGAGCAGTTCTTC.

The table lists this clonotype with many counts. The J gene is TRBJ1-5, the V gene TRBV18; TRBD1 might be the D (5 bases). The CDR3 loop spans 15 amino acids. Per germline, CDR1 KGHSH and CDR2 LQKENI. V was clipped by 0 bases and J by 3 bases, with 9 bases between them. The CDR3 DNA is TGTGCCAGCTCACCACCCGGGACCTCCAATCAGCCCCAGCATTTT. Amino acid sequence: CASSPPGTSNQPQHF.

On this clonotype: This likely stems from a read error, as it lies one base from a far larger clone. J is TRBJ2-5 and V is TRBV13; 10 bases match TRBD2. CDR1 and CDR2 from the germline V gene are PRHDT and FYEKMQ (reference sequence). The CDR3 consists of 15 residues. V was clipped by 6 bases and J by 11 bases; unmatched bases: 15. CDR3 in DNA: TGTGCCAGCAGTGTATCAGCGGGAGGGTCGAATGAGCAGTACTTC. Amino acids: CASSVSAGGSNEQYF.

This clonotype was picked up a small number of times. The junction differs from germline at one of its ends, possibly a read error. The chain combines TRBV7-7 with TRBJ2-5; D gene unclear. The CDR3 runs to 15 residues. Germline V CDR1 and CDR2: SSHAT, FNYEAQ (reference sequence). The CDR3: CASSSGRILNETQYF. The CDR3 region has the DNA TGTGCTAGCAGCTCGGGCAGGATCCTTAACGAGACCCAGTACTTC.

There are many counts of this clonotype. This chain uses TRBV30 with TRBJ2-7; D remains unclear. The CDR3 runs 14 residues. V lost 2 bases and J lost 7, with 18 bases in between. Germline V lookup: CDR1 GTSNPN, CDR2 SVGIG (reference sequence). CDR3 loop: CAWSRATTLREQYF. The CDR3 bases are TGTGCCTGGAGTCGAGCTACCACCTTAAGGGAGCAGTACTTC.

In its sample, this clonotype was seen once. A far larger clone is only one base removed, so a read error is likely. The rearrangement uses TRBV6-6 and TRBJ2-1; D is perhaps TRBD2 (5 bases). Germline assignment: CDR1 MNHNY and CDR2 SVGAGI (reference sequence). The CDR3 sequence is 13 residues long. Trimming pared 5 bases from V and 9 bases from J, leaving 14 bases between. Written as DNA, the CDR3 is TGTGCCAGCAGTGATAGGCGGGCTCGTGAGCAGTTCTTC. This codes for CASSDRRAREQFF.

This clonotype was recorded at least ten times. The chain carries TRBV11-2 and TRBJ1-1; weak D call: TRBD1 (5 bases). Germline V gives CDR1 SGHAT, CDR2 FQNNGV. The CDR3 runs 15 residues. Deletions cut 1 base from V and 0 bases from J, with 9 bases between. The CDR3 bases are TGTGCCAGCAGCTTAGCGGGGGGTCTGAACACTGAAGCTTTCTTT. Residues: CASSLAGGLNTEAFF.

This clonotype was seen at least ten times. This chain joins TRBV6-1 and TRBJ1-1; a weak D match, TRBD1 (5 bases). This CDR3 has 14 residues. Trimming removed 3 bases from V and 5 bases from J, with 13 bases in between. From germline, CDR1 is MNHNS and CDR2 SASEGT. The DNA for the CDR3 is TGTGCCAGCAGTGATCAGGGAAGAGGAACTGAAGCTTTCTTT. Its protein product is CASSDQGRGTEAFF.

Ten or more counts support this clonotype. The chain joins TRBV11-3 to TRBJ2-3, with a weak D call TRBD2 (6 bases). V was trimmed by 1 base and J by 2 bases, leaving 10 bases between them. Germline V gene data show CDR1 as SGHNT and CDR2 as YENEEA. The CDR3 is 15 amino acids. CDR3 nucleotide sequence: TGTGCCAGCAGCTTAGTTTCGGGGGACACAGATACGCAGTATTTT. It codes for CASSLVSGDTDTQYF.

This clonotype was counted at least ten times. The chain uses TRBV27 and TRBJ1-1; D gene unclear. Germline V CDR1 and CDR2: MNHEY, SMNVEV (reference sequence). Between the trimmed V and J ends, which lost 6 bases and 5 bases, there was a span of 13 bases. This CDR3 has 13 residues. CDR3 region: CASSTWRVTEAFF. The CDR3 DNA sequence: TGTGCCAGCAGCACCTGGCGGGTTACTGAAGCTTTCTTT.